This entry concerns a single T cell receptor beta chain. The record originates from a study of blood T cell repertoires in COVID-19. Study in general: Some COVID-19 samples were acute and others convalescent; all came from the United States, Italy and Spain.

In the study's own analysis: Reference gene primer amplification gave estimated nucleated cell counts. The assay was immunoSEQ multiplex PCR, and TCRdb's table has in-frame clones only and misses some. The V and J calls and the clone size are those of that table, but D and trimming were determined from the DNA. The repertoire includes about 250,000 clones, roughly four fifths of them detected once, and over 3.5% sits in the top ten. CDR1 and CDR2 from the germline V gene are SGHNT and YYREEE (reference sequence). V was shortened by 0 bases and J by 4 bases, with 11 bases between the two germline ends. This CDR3 has 15 residues.

This sequence was found in a woman in her 70s with acute or convalescent COVID-19. Sequenced: peripheral blood. This chain connects TRBV5-4 to TRBJ2-1; D possibly corresponds to TRBD1 (5 bases). The CDR3 DNA reads as TGTGCCAGCAGCTTGGTGACAGTAAGTTACAATGAGCAGTTCTTC. This codes for CASSLVTVSYNEQFF.